Presented here are 7 T cell receptor beta chains from one specimen sequenced in a study of T cell repertoires in cytomegalovirus infection. Each CDR3 protein is one row after TCRdb ran MiXCR on the reads. Counted here are 900,000 to 950,000 distinct CDR3 sequences, 25% to 40% occurring once; the ten biggest clones make up roughly an eighth. Their antigens remain unidentified. The specimen was cultured CD8+ T cells from PBMCs, collected from culture after CMV antigen stimulation. The receptors were sampled from a human donor in good health (CMV status not recorded). Some clones in this sample may be carry-over from other donors' samples.

This clonotype was counted a few times. The rearrangement links TRBV4-2 to TRBJ1-3, with D uncertain. This CDR3 region has 16 residues. Germline assignment: CDR1 LGHNA and CDR2 YNFKEQ. V shed 0 bases and J shed 4 bases, with 13 bases lying between them. The CDR3 loop reads CASSQDPAGSGNTIYF. In DNA, the CDR3 is TGTGCCAGCAGCCAAGATCCCGCTGGATCCGGAAACACCATATATTTT.

This clonotype was counted a few times. The chain has TRBV4-2 and TRBJ2-5, with a tentative D call TRBD2 (6 bases). Trimming removed 3 bases from V and 0 bases from J, with 11 bases in between. The CDR3 has 15 amino acids. Per the germline V gene, CDR1 is LGHNA and CDR2 is YNFKEQ. Written as DNA, the CDR3 is TGTGCCAGCAGCCAGGAACTAGCAAACCAAGAGACCCAGTACTTC. Translation gives CASSQELANQETQYF.

For the CDR3, the DNA is TGTGCCAGCAGTTCTGGACGCATAAATGAAGCTTTCTTT. Protein sequence: CASSSGRINEAFF. J is TRBJ1-1 and V is TRBV12-3 or TRBV12-4; D unresolved. CDR3 length: 13 residues. Trimming removed 4 bases from V and 7 bases from J, with 13 bases in between.

This chain connects TRBV5-6 to TRBJ2-7; 10 bases match TRBD1. The V segment lost 1 base and the J segment 3 bases; nucleotides outside the gene matches: 13. The CDR3 spans 18 residues. Germline V gene sequence: CDR1 SGHDT, CDR2 YYEEEE. The DNA of the CDR3 is TGTGCCAGCAGCTTGAGCATTGTGGGGACAGGGGTGGACTACGAGCAGTACGTC. The encoded protein is CASSLSIVGTGVDYEQYV.

This clonotype was seen at least ten times. CDR3 nucleotides: TGTGCCAGCAGTTTATCCTCGAACCAGCCAGCTCTGGAGCTGTTTTTT. Its protein is CASSLSSNQPALELFF. This chain connects TRBV27 to TRBJ2-2; no clear D gene. V was cut by 0 bases and J by 10 bases, with 18 bases left in between. Germline CDR1 MNHEY, CDR2 SMNVEV (reference sequence). The CDR3 loop spans 16 amino acids.

In DNA form, the CDR3 reads TGCGCCAGCAGCTTGGCCCCAGGGAACCTTTATGGCTACACCTTC. Translated, it gives CASSLAPGNLYGYTF. The rearrangement uses TRBV5-1 and TRBJ1-2, with D possibly being TRBD1 (5 bases). The germline gives CDR1 SGHRS, CDR2 YFSETQ. CDR3 size: 15 residues. Trimming took 0 bases from V and 5 from J, leaving 14 bases between them. Using reference TRBV5-1 and TRBJ1-2 for the parts outside the CDR3, the full variable domain is KAGVTQTPRYLIKTRGQQVTLSCSPISGHRSVSWYQQTPGQGLQFLFEYFSETQRNKGNFPGRFSGRQFSNSRSEMNVSTLELGDSALYLCASSLAPGNLYGYTFGSGTRLTVV.

This clonotype was detected only a few times. J is TRBJ1-2 and V is TRBV4-1, with 10 bases matching TRBD1. CDR3 size: 19 residues. V trimming: 0 bases; J trimming: 2 bases; junction bases outside the gene matches: 12. The V gene's germline CDR1 is MGHRA and CDR2 YSYEKL. For the CDR3, the DNA is TGCGCCAGCAGCCAAGATCCGCTCCTCCGGGACAGGGGAAACTATGGCTACACCTTC. This codes for CASSQDPLLRDRGNYGYTF.